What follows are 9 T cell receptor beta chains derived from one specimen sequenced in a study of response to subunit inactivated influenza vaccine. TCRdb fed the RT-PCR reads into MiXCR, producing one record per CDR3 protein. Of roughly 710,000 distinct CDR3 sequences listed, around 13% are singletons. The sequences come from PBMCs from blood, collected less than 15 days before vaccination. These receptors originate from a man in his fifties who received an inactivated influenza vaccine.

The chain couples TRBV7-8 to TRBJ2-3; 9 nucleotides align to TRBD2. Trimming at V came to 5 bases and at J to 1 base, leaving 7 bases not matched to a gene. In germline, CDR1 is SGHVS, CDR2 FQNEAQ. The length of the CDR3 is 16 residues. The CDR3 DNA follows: TGTGCCAGCAGCCAAGGCGGGAGGGGGGGCACAGATACGCAGTATTTT. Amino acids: CASSQGGRGGTDTQYF.

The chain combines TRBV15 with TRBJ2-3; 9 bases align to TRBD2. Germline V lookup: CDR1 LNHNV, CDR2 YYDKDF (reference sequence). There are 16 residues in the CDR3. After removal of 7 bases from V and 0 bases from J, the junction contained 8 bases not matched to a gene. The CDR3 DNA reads TGTGCCACCAATGGCGGGGGGGCGATTAGCACAGATACGCAGTATTTT. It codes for CATNGGGAISTDTQYF.

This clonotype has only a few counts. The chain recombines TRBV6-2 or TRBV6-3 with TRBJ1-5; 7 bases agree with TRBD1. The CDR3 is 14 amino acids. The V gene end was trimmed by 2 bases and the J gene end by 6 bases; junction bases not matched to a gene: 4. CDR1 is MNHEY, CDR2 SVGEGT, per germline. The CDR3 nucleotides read TGTGCCAGCAGTTACACCCAGGGGGGTCAGCCCCAGCATTTT. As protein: CASSYTQGGQPQHF.

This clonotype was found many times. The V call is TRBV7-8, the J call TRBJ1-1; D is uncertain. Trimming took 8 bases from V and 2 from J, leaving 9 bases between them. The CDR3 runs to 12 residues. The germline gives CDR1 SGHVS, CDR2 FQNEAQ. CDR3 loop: CASGPVNTEAFF. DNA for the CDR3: TGTGCCAGCGGGCCAGTTAACACTGAAGCTTTCTTT.

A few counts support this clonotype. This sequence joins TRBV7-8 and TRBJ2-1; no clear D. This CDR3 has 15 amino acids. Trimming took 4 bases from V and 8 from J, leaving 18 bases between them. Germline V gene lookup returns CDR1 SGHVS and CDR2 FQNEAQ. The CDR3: CASSYLPSKDHEQFF. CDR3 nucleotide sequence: TGTGCCAGCAGCTACCTCCCATCTAAGGACCATGAGCAGTTCTTC.

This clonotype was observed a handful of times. DNA of the CDR3: TGTGCCAGCAGCCCGCTACTACATGGCTCCTACAATGAGCAGTTCTTC. Its translation: CASSPLLHGSYNEQFF. This chain connects TRBV14 to TRBJ2-1; D gene uncertain. The V gene's germline CDR1 is SGHDN and CDR2 FVKESK. The CDR3 is made up of 16 amino acids. V dropped 4 bases and J dropped 0 bases, with 13 bases sitting between them.

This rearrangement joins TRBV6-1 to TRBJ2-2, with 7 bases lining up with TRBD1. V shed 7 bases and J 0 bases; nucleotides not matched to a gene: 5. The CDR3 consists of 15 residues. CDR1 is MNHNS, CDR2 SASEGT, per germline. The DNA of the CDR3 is TGTGCCAGCAAACTCGACAGGGCGAACACCGGGGAGCTGTTTTTT. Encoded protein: CASKLDRANTGELFF.

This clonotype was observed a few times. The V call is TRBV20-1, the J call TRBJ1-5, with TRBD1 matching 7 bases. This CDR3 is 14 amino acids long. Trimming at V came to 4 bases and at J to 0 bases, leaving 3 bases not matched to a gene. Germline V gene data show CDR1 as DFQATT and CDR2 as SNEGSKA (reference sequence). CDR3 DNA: TGCAGTGCTAACAGGGGTCATAGCAATCAGCCCCAGCATTTT. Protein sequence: CSANRGHSNQPQHF.

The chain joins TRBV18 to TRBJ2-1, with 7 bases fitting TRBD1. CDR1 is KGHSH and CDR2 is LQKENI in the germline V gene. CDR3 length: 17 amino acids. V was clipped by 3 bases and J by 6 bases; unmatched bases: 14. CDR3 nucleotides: TGTGCCAGCTCACCCCCACTCGGGACAGTGATCCTCAATGAGCAGTTCTTC. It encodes CASSPPLGTVILNEQFF.